These 21 T cell receptor beta chains were all obtained from the same sample, sequenced in a study of regulatory T cells in long-lasting Graves disease. Assembly of TCR beta libraries relied on iRepertoire HTBI primers together with Arm-PCR of CDR3 regions. TCRdb passed the multiplex PCR reads through MiXCR, listing each CDR3 protein once. The sample lists about 540,000 distinct CDR3 sequences; roughly 14% were seen once. Time point given: newly diagnosed GD, antithyroid drugs for less than 3 months. TCR sequences were obtained from RNA taken from PBMCs. This sample was also put to use in a study of T cells in Graves' hyperthyroidism and ophthalmopathy.

This material consisted of peripheral blood mononuclear cells (PBMCs), taken at new diagnosis, from a patient treated with antithyroid drugs. All receptors come from a man aged 25-45 years with Graves disease.

This clonotype was recorded many times. The chain is built from TRBV3-1 and TRBJ2-5; 9 nucleotides align to TRBD2. The CDR3 contains 15 residues. The germline V gene encodes CDR1 LGHDT and CDR2 YNNKEL (reference sequence). J lost 5 bases, V lost 5 bases, and 9 bases had no gene match. The CDR3 DNA sequence: TGTGCCAGCAGCTTGGGAGCGGGAGGATTGGAGACCCAGTACTTC. As protein: CASSLGAGGLETQYF.

In its sample, this clonotype was seen many times. V gene TRBV11-3 combines with J gene TRBJ1-5; D is uncertain. Looked up from germline, CDR1 is SGHNT and CDR2 is YENEEA. The CDR3 totals 13 residues. V was clipped by 4 bases and J by 4 bases, with 8 bases between them. Here the CDR3 reads CASSSRENQPQHF. In DNA form, the CDR3 reads TGTGCCAGCAGCTCGAGGGAGAATCAGCCCCAGCATTTT.

The sample holds a few counts of this clonotype. A much larger clone sits a single nucleotide away, making a read error possible. The chain recombines TRBV11-1 with TRBJ2-5; TRBD1 aligns across 8 bases. CDR1 is SGHAT, CDR2 FQDESV, per germline (reference sequence). The CDR3 runs 12 residues. The CDR3 nucleotides read TGTGCCGTCCGACAGGGGCAAGGGACCCAGTACTTC. Its protein is CAVRQGQGTQYF.

This clonotype appeared many times. The chain's CDR3 is CASSLVRYSNQPQHF. The CDR3 DNA sequence: TGTGCCAGCAGCTTAGTTAGGTATAGCAATCAGCCCCAGCATTTT. This rearrangement joins TRBV7-2 to TRBJ1-5, with unresolved D. V lost 1 base and J lost 0, with 7 bases in between. From germline, CDR1 is SGHTA and CDR2 FQGNSA. The CDR3 runs to 15 residues.

Concerning this clonotype itself: One base separates it from a far larger clone, so it is likely a read error. The rearrangement uses TRBV19 and TRBJ2-7; no firm D call. TRBJ2-1 explains the end of the DNA better; the J call may be wrong. There are 14 residues in the CDR3. The V gene's germline CDR1 is LNHDA and CDR2 SQIVND (reference sequence). The chain's CDR3 is CASSMDPGHNEQFF. CDR3 bases: TGTGCCAGTAGTATGGACCCTGGGCACAATGAGCAGTTCTTC.

At least ten counts were recorded for this clonotype. CDR3: CASSSGGLSYEQYF. In DNA form, the CDR3 reads TGTGCCAGCAGCTCCGGGGGGTTATCCTACGAGCAGTACTTC. The chain is built from TRBV27 and TRBJ2-7; 7 nucleotides line up with TRBD2. The CDR3 spans 14 residues. Germline CDR1 and CDR2: MNHEY and SMNVEV (reference sequence). V lost 6 bases, J lost 1 base, and 6 bases stayed unmatched.

There are many counts of this clonotype. V gene TRBV20-1 combines with J gene TRBJ1-1; D is undetermined. The CDR3 contains 11 residues. Per germline, CDR1 DFQATT and CDR2 SNEGSKA (reference sequence). V gave up 8 bases and J gave up 2 bases, with 9 bases separating them. The CDR3 spells CSPNGNTEAFF. The DNA for the CDR3 is TGCAGTCCCAACGGCAACACTGAAGCTTTCTTT.

Only a few counts were recorded for this clonotype. A much more abundant neighbour one base away suggests this may be a read error. CDR3 nucleotides: TGCGGTGCGAGGTGGTCGACAAGCTCCTACGAGCAGTACTTC. This encodes CGARWSTSSYEQYF. The chain employs TRBV20-1 and TRBJ2-7; D unresolved. The V gene's germline CDR1 is DFQATT and CDR2 SNEGSKA (reference sequence). The CDR3 extends over 14 amino acids.

This clonotype was picked up many times. The V call is TRBV24-1, the J call TRBJ2-3, with D possibly matching TRBD2 (7 bases). V was trimmed by 4 bases and J by 5 bases, leaving 18 bases between them. The CDR3 has 16 amino acids. Germline-derived CDR1 and CDR2 are KGHDR and SFDVKD. As DNA, the CDR3 is TGTGCCACCAGTGACCCACTAGCGAAGGGGGAAGATACGCAGTATTTT. This sequence encodes CATSDPLAKGEDTQYF.

Ten or more counts support this clonotype. J is TRBJ1-1 and V is TRBV2, with D unclear. Per germline, CDR1 SNHLY and CDR2 FYNNEI. V was shortened by 2 bases and J by 0 bases, with 4 bases between the two germline ends. The CDR3 sequence is 13 residues long. The CDR3 loop is CASSEPVNTEAFF. CDR3 nucleotide sequence: TGTGCCAGCAGTGAACCAGTGAACACTGAAGCTTTCTTT.

This clonotype was recorded many times. The chain employs TRBV2 and TRBJ1-5; tentatively, D is TRBD1 (6 bases). The germline V gene encodes CDR1 SNHLY and CDR2 FYNNEI. V lost 2 bases and J 4 bases, leaving 9 bases between the germline ends. The CDR3 spans 14 residues. In nucleotides, the CDR3 is TGTGCCAGCAGTGAATTGGGGGCGAATCAGCCCCAGCATTTT. It encodes CASSELGANQPQHF.

In its sample, this clonotype was seen many times. The chain employs TRBV7-9 and TRBJ2-2; D uncertain. The CDR3 is 15 amino acids. CDR1 and CDR2 from the germline V gene are SEHNR and FQNEAQ (reference sequence). Trimming stripped 5 bases from V and 3 bases from J, with 13 bases between. The DNA of the CDR3 is TGTGCCAGCAGCCCCAAGGACGGTCACACCGGGGAGCTGTTTTTT. Encoded protein: CASSPKDGHTGELFF. Based on the CDR3 plus reference TRBV7-9 and TRBJ2-2, the full variable domain is DTGVSQNPRHKITKRGQNVTFRCDPISEHNRLYWYRQTLGQGPEFLTYFQNEAQLEKSRLLSDRFSAERPKGSFSTLEIQRTEQGDSAMYLCASSPKDGHTGELFFGEGSRLTVL.

At least ten counts were recorded for this clonotype. Written as DNA, the CDR3 is TGTGCCAGCTCACCAGCCCGGGGGGAAGAGACCCAGTACTTC. This codes for CASSPARGEETQYF. The gene calls are TRBV18 and TRBJ2-5; 7 bases line up with TRBD2. From germline, CDR1 is KGHSH and CDR2 LQKENI. V lost 2 bases and J lost 3; bases outside the gene matches: 3. The CDR3 loop spans 14 amino acids.

This clonotype was recorded a few times. V is TRBV7-9 and J is TRBJ2-7, with 10 positions matching TRBD2. Unmatched junction bases numbered 3, after V lost 2 bases and J lost 2 bases. Germline CDR1 is SEHNR and CDR2 is FQNEAQ (reference sequence). The CDR3 length is 15 residues. Here the CDR3 DNA reads TGTGCCAGCAGCTTACTAGCGGGAGTTCCCTACGAGCAGTACTTC. Its protein is CASSLLAGVPYEQYF.

The genes are TRBV19 and TRBJ2-1; D is perhaps TRBD1 or TRBD2 (5 bases each). This CDR3 has 15 residues. Germline V lookup: CDR1 LNHDA, CDR2 SQIVND (reference sequence). Trimming left V 1 base short and J 0 bases short, with 7 bases between. This CDR3 is CASSIGGTSYNEQFF. CDR3 DNA sequence: TGTGCCAGTAGTATAGGGGGGACCTCCTACAATGAGCAGTTCTTC.

This clonotype appeared many times. The J gene is TRBJ1-2, the V gene TRBV29-1; D call uncertain. The V gene lost 3 bases and the J gene lost 3 bases, with 14 bases spanning the gap. The CDR3 spans 14 residues. CDR1 and CDR2 from the germline V gene are SQVTM and ANQGSEA. CDR3 in amino acids: CSVDSLGGDYGYTF. The CDR3 DNA reads as TGCAGCGTTGACTCTCTCGGCGGTGACTATGGCTACACCTTC.

This clonotype was recorded a few times. J is TRBJ1-2 and V is TRBV3-1; D not resolved. The V end lost 1 base, the J end lost 2 bases, and 8 bases lay between the germline ends. The CDR3 extends over 14 amino acids. Germline CDR1 reads LGHDT; CDR2 reads YNNKEL (reference sequence). CDR3 sequence: CASSQAPTNYGYTF. The CDR3 bases are TGTGCCAGCAGCCAAGCACCGACCAACTATGGCTACACCTTC.

This clonotype showed up many times. The chain links TRBV2 to TRBJ1-1; D is unresolved. With 5 bases removed from V and 0 bases from J, the gap between germline ends came to 7 bases. The CDR3 extends over 13 amino acids. Germline V CDR1 and CDR2: SNHLY, FYNNEI. DNA for the CDR3: TGTGCCAGCAGTACCCGAATGAACACTGAAGCTTTCTTT. Its translation is CASSTRMNTEAFF.

This clonotype has at least ten counts. As DNA, the CDR3 is TGTGCCAGCAGTGAATCCGGGACCCTAGGAACCGGGGAGCTGTTTTTT. This gives the protein CASSESGTLGTGELFF. The chain employs TRBV2 and TRBJ2-2; D tentatively fits TRBD1 or TRBD2 (5 bases each). V lost 2 bases to trimming and J lost 5 bases, with 15 bases between them. The V gene's germline CDR1 is SNHLY and CDR2 FYNNEI. The CDR3 spans 16 residues.

This chain connects TRBV29-1 to TRBJ1-1; 10 bases fit TRBD1. The V gene's germline CDR1 is SQVTM and CDR2 ANQGSEA. This CDR3 has 13 residues. V lost 7 bases, J lost 7 bases, and 9 bases stayed unmatched. CDR3 protein: CSGGDRGTSEAFF. The CDR3 DNA follows: TGCAGCGGGGGGGACAGGGGCACCAGTGAAGCTTTCTTT.

This clonotype was recorded a few times. J is TRBJ2-7 and V is TRBV20-1; D is tentatively TRBD1 or TRBD2 (5 bases each). The length of the CDR3 is 15 residues. With 6 bases removed from V and 6 bases from J, the gap between germline ends came to 24 bases. Germline CDR1 is DFQATT and CDR2 is SNEGSKA (reference sequence). CDR3 loop: CSATIDGTRRGEQYF. The CDR3 DNA follows: TGCAGTGCGACCATAGACGGGACGAGACGGGGCGAGCAGTACTTC.